The T cell receptor beta chain described here comes from a study of T cell clones after liver transplantation. Study details: As an antigen-independent comparator, third-party-reactive TCRbeta sequences came from pre-transplant mixed lymphocyte reactions. Until 12-24 months post-transplant, subjects got standard immunosuppression and no induction. Study results and caveats: Post-transplant, graft-donor-reactive CD4 TCRbeta sequences in blood dropped significantly in 5 of 8 subjects.

V dropped 0 bases and J dropped 1 base, with 6 bases sitting between them. The germline V gene has CDR1 MNHEY and CDR2 SVGAGI. The CDR3 length is 14 residues. Profiled with immunoSEQ multiplex PCR; TCRdb holds only in-frame clones, not every one. Of some 9,200 clones listed, approximately 68% are singletons. Regarding this clone: Its antigen is undetermined.

This TCR was recovered from a human patient who received a liver transplant. The graft donor may account for some of the T cells. The chain uses TRBV6-5 and TRBJ1-1; D is uncertain. The sequences come from CD8+ T cells from blood, collected at the approximately 15-month timepoint. This CDR3 is CASSYSAGNTEAFF. CDR3 DNA sequence: TGTGCCAGCAGTTACTCGGCAGGGAACACTGAAGCTTTCTTT.